The rows below give T cell receptor beta chains drawn from one sample of a study of shared clonotypes between healthy human individuals. Generated by immunoSEQ multiplex PCR, the TCRdb table keeps only in-frame clones and is missing some. The data show roughly 2.2 million clones, with more than 85% seen just once and approximately 0.4% held by the top ten. Sequencing input: naive CD4+ T cells from PBMCs. The receptors were gathered from a man between 18 and 29 years old in good health. Some clones in this sample may be carry-over from other donors' samples. Both conserved end residues are part of each CDR3. D genes are given only for firm matches. A clone size is listed for some rows: how often the clone was seen (once, few, many), or a class if it is expanded.

>TRBJ1-5|TRBV19|NA|NA
TGTGCCAGTAGTTCCACCTTGGGCGGTAGAGGGAACAATCAGCCCCAGCATTTT
CASSSTLGGRGNNQPQHF
>TRBJ2-7|TRBV4-1|NA|TRBD2
TGCGCCAGCAGCCAAGGTGGACTAGCGGGAGCCCCCTCCTACGAGCAGTACTTC
CASSQGGLAGAPSYEQYF
>TRBJ1-2|TRBV5-1|NA|NA
TGCGCCAGCAGCCGGGCGGCGGAAGCCAGGTATGGCTACACCTTC
CASSRAAEARYGYTF
>TRBJ1-2|TRBV5-5|NA|NA
TGTGCCAGCAGCTTGGTCGGGACGGAGGGACTTGGCTACACCTTC
CASSLVGTEGLGYTF
>TRBJ2-6|TRBV7-3|once|NA
TGTGCCAGCAGCCGTCGACAGAGGGGCTCTGGGGCCAACGTCCTGACTTTC
CASSRRQRGSGANVLTF
>TRBJ2-3|TRBV27|NA|NA
TGTGCCAGCAGTTTAGCCAAGGGCACAGATACGCAGTATTTT
CASSLAKGTDTQYF
>TRBJ2-1|TRBV5-1|NA|TRBD1
TGCGCCAGCAGCTTGGAGACCGGACAGGGGGTCAATGAGCAGTTCTTC
CASSLETGQGVNEQFF
>TRBJ2-7|TRBV28|NA|NA
TGTGCCAGCAGTGCCCCGGGGCAAGCAGTTTCTGGCGAGCAGTACTTC
CASSAPGQAVSGEQYF
>TRBJ2-5|TRBV7-3|NA|TRBD2
TGTGCCAGCAGCTTACGGTGGGATCGAGCGGGAGGGCCGGAAGAGACCCAGTACTTC
CASSLRWDRAGGPEETQYF
>TRBJ2-1|TRBV28|once|TRBD2
TGTGCCAGCACGACTAGCGGGAGAAATGAGCAGTTCTTC
CASTTSGRNEQFF
>TRBJ1-2|TRBV28|NA|NA
TGTGCCAGCAGTTTTGGTGGAGACATCAACTATGGCTACACCTTC
CASSFGGDINYGYTF
>TRBJ1-5|TRBV9|NA|NA
TGTGCCAGCAGCGCCGATCCGGTGAGCAATCAGCCCCAGCATTTT
CASSADPVSNQPQHF
>TRBJ1-5|TRBV30|NA|NA
TGTGCCTGGACAGTGGGGGGGGATCAGCCCCAGCATTTT
CAWTVGGDQPQHF
>TRBJ1-2|TRBV19|NA|NA
TGTGCCAGTAGTACCCAGACAGATTCAGGGAGCTACACCTTC
CASSTQTDSGSYTF
>TRBJ2-7|TRBV6-5|NA|NA
TGTGCCAGCAGTTACAACGGAGGCCCCTACGAGCAGTACTTC
CASSYNGGPYEQYF
>TRBJ2-7|TRBV28|NA|NA
TGTGCCAGCAGTTTATCCGGCAGGGGCACCTACGAGCAGTACTTC
CASSLSGRGTYEQYF
>TRBJ2-7|TRBV5-1|NA|NA
TGCGCCAGCAGCCCGTGGGAATTATTGAGCTCCTACGAGCAGTACTTC
CASSPWELLSSYEQYF
>TRBJ2-3|TRBV9|NA|NA
TGTGCCAGCAGCGAGGCCCAGACAGCAGATACGCAGTATTTT
CASSEAQTADTQYF
>TRBJ2-7|TRBV2|NA|NA
TGTGCCAGCAGTTCTATAAGCTACGAGCAGTACTTC
CASSSISYEQYF
>TRBJ1-4|TRBV14|once|NA
TGTGCCAGCAGCCAAGGGCTATTAGCAACTAATGAAAAACTGTTTTTT
CASSQGLLATNEKLFF
>TRBJ2-5|TRBV27|NA|TRBD1
TGTGCCAGCAGCTTCGACATACAGGGGAGAGCGACCCAGTACTTC
CASSFDIQGRATQYF
>TRBJ2-5|TRBV28|NA|TRBD1
TGTGCCAGCAGTTTCTCGGACAGGGGGGAGACCCAGTACTTC
CASSFSDRGETQYF
>TRBJ1-4|TRBV29-1|NA|TRBD1
TGCAGCGTGGAGACAGGGGAAAACAAACTGTTTTTT
CSVETGENKLFF
>TRBJ1-2|TRBV2|NA|TRBD1
TGTGCCAGCAGTGGACAGGGGGTTCCGGATGGCTACACCTTC
CASSGQGVPDGYTF
>TRBJ2-1|TRBV9|NA|TRBD1
TGTGCCAGCAGCGTAGGATCCCCCGGGACAGGGGCCTACAATGAGCAGTTCTTC
CASSVGSPGTGAYNEQFF
>TRBJ2-7|TRBV6-5|NA|TRBD1
TGTGCCAGCATAACAGGGGGCATCTACGAGCAGTACTTC
CASITGGIYEQYF
>TRBJ1-1|TRBV30|NA|NA
TGTGCCTGGAGTGTAGGGGGGACTGAAGCTTTCTTT
CAWSVGGTEAFF
>TRBJ1-3|TRBV18|NA|NA
TGTGCCAGCTCACCACGAACAGGGAGGGACACCATATATTTT
CASSPRTGRDTIYF
>TRBJ1-1|TRBV4-3|NA|NA
TGCGCCAGCAGCCAAGATGAGAGGATCACTGAAGCTTTCTTT
CASSQDERITEAFF
>TRBJ1-5|TRBV28|NA|NA
TGTGCCAGCAGTTTTAATAGCAATCAGCCCCAGCATTTT
CASSFNSNQPQHF
>TRBJ2-3|TRBV11-2|NA|NA
TGTGCCAGCACCTCCCTTGGACTGGACACAGATACGCAGTATTTT
CASTSLGLDTDTQYF
>TRBJ1-3|TRBV2|NA|NA
TGTGCCAGCAGTGACGCTGGGTTTGGAAACACCATATATTTT
CASSDAGFGNTIYF
>TRBJ2-1|TRBV29-1|NA|NA
TGCAGCGTTTCGGGCGGGATGTCCTACAATGAGCAGTTCTTC
CSVSGGMSYNEQFF
>TRBJ2-2|TRBV7-3|NA|TRBD2
TGTGCCAGCAGCTTACAACCGGGAGGCGGGGAGCTGTTTTTT
CASSLQPGGGELFF
>TRBJ2-7|TRBV19|NA|TRBD2
TGTGCCACAAGCGGGGGGCTCGCCTACGAGCAGTACTTC
CATSGGLAYEQYF
>TRBJ2-7|TRBV6-6|NA|NA
TGTGCCAGCAGTTATTACGCGTTGGAGCAATACGAGCAGTACTTC
CASSYYALEQYEQYF